Listed here are 29 T cell receptor beta chains from one sample, sequenced in a study of blood T cells in healthy people across ages. Primers used in a second PCR of roughly 6 to 11 cycles were a sample-barcoded 5' primer and a J-beta primer mix. TCRdb fed the 5' RACE reads into MiXCR, producing one record per CDR3 protein. The profile shows 590,000 or so distinct CDR3 sequences, around 31% of them singletons. Sequencing was carried out using blood. These receptors all come from a woman of 80 years or more in good health.

This clonotype was recorded a few times. This rearrangement joins TRBV7-9 to TRBJ1-5, with a possible D match to TRBD1 (5 bases). Trimming took off 1 base at V and 1 base at J, with 11 bases between the two ends. The CDR3 loop spans 16 amino acids. Germline V lookup: CDR1 SEHNR, CDR2 FQNEAQ (reference sequence). CDR3 loop: CASSLEWGGSNQPQHF. The CDR3 DNA reads TGTGCCAGCAGCTTAGAGTGGGGGGGGAGCAATCAGCCCCAGCATTTT.

This clonotype has a count of ten or more. This chain links TRBV20-1 with TRBJ2-5; D is unresolved. The CDR3 sequence is 12 residues long. Germline CDR1 DFQATT, CDR2 SNEGSKA (reference sequence). V lost 4 bases and J 5 bases, leaving 11 bases between the germline ends. The CDR3 protein is CSAIPPGETQYF. The CDR3 coding sequence is TGCAGTGCTATCCCCCCCGGTGAGACCCAGTACTTC.

Only a few counts were recorded for this clonotype. The chain combines TRBV5-1 with TRBJ1-2, with 9 bases that match TRBD1. After removal of 4 bases from V and 6 bases from J, the junction contained 7 bases not matched to a gene. The CDR3 extends over 14 amino acids. Germline assignment: CDR1 SGHRS and CDR2 YFSETQ. The CDR3: CASSASGTGNGYTF. The DNA for the CDR3 is TGCGCCAGCAGCGCCTCCGGGACAGGGAATGGCTACACCTTC. The full variable domain, completed using reference TRBV5-1 and TRBJ1-2, is KAGVTQTPRYLIKTRGQQVTLSCSPISGHRSVSWYQQTPGQGLQFLFEYFSETQRNKGNFPGRFSGRQFSNSRSEMNVSTLELGDSALYLCASSASGTGNGYTFGSGTRLTVV.

This clonotype was detected many times. The rearrangement uses TRBV9 and TRBJ2-6; perhaps TRBD2 as D (5 bases). The CDR3 is 17 amino acids. Germline V gives CDR1 SGDLS, CDR2 YYNGEE. With 0 bases removed from V and 2 bases from J, the gap between germline ends came to 12 bases. DNA for the CDR3: TGTGCCAGCAGCGTAGTTCCTGTCGGGGCTGGGGCCAACGTCCTGACTTTC. Amino acids: CASSVVPVGAGANVLTF.

The chain is built from TRBV20-1 and TRBJ1-2, with 7 bases fitting TRBD1. The V segment lost 5 bases and the J segment 0 bases; nucleotides outside the gene matches: 6. Germline lookup yields CDR1 DFQATT and CDR2 SNEGSKA (reference sequence). The CDR3 loop spans 14 amino acids. The CDR3 is CSAGGGISNYGYTF. The CDR3 DNA follows: TGCAGTGCTGGAGGGGGCATCTCTAACTATGGCTACACCTTC.

In its sample, this clonotype was seen many times. The chain has TRBV4-3 and TRBJ2-7; 8 positions match TRBD2. Germline V CDR1 and CDR2: LGHNA, YSLEER. This CDR3 comprises 17 residues. Trimming at V came to 1 base and at J to 4 bases, leaving 12 bases not matched to a gene. CDR3 protein: CASSQGLSGGISYEQYF. Here the CDR3 DNA reads TGCGCCAGCAGCCAAGGTCTGAGCGGGGGAATCTCGTACGAGCAGTACTTC.

V is TRBV19 and J is TRBJ2-5, with 12 bases matching TRBD2. CDR3 length: 15 amino acids. Per germline, CDR1 LNHDA and CDR2 SQIVND (reference sequence). J was trimmed by 4 bases and V by 5 bases; bases with no gene match: 5. CDR3 protein: CASSLGTSGSETQYF. CDR3 sequence (DNA): TGTGCCAGTAGTCTTGGGACTAGCGGGTCAGAGACCCAGTACTTC.

In this sample, this clonotype turned up many times. The chain employs TRBV5-1 and TRBJ1-4; unclear D gene. Trimming stripped 0 bases from V and 0 bases from J, with 6 bases between. CDR3 length equals 15 residues. The germline V gene has CDR1 SGHRS and CDR2 YFSETQ. CDR3 DNA: TGCGCCAGCAGCTTGGACGGAGCAACTAATGAAAAACTGTTTTTT. Translated, it gives CASSLDGATNEKLFF.

This rearrangement joins TRBV7-2 to TRBJ2-7, with TRBD2 identical over 8 bases. Per the germline V gene, CDR1 is SGHTA and CDR2 is FQGNSA. The CDR3 runs to 15 residues. V gave up 1 base and J gave up 0 bases; unmatched junction bases: 2. This CDR3 reads CASSLDSGISYEQYF. The DNA of the CDR3 is TGTGCCAGCAGCTTAGATAGCGGGATCTCCTACGAGCAGTACTTC.

This clonotype was seen repeatedly, ten times or more. This may be a read error, as it is one base from a much larger clone. The chain recombines TRBV4-1 with TRBJ2-5; perhaps TRBD2 as D (6 bases). V was pared by 6 bases and J by 11 bases, with 22 bases between. The CDR3 has 14 residues. Germline V CDR1 and CDR2: MGHRA, YSYEKL. The DNA for the CDR3 is TGCGCCAGCAGGGGGCAGGGAGGAAACAATGAGCAGTACTTC. Protein: CASRGQGGNNEQYF.

This clonotype was recorded at least ten times. The chain has TRBV12-3 or TRBV12-4 and TRBJ1-5; D unclear. CDR3 length: 14 amino acids. V dropped 6 bases and J dropped 7 bases, with 16 bases sitting between them. The CDR3, as DNA: TGTGCCAGCAGATCAGACGGCCGGTACCAGCCCCAGCATTTT. Translating gives CASRSDGRYQPQHF.

This clonotype was seen once. V gene TRBV28 combines with J gene TRBJ2-5; 7 bases line up with TRBD1. J lost 5 bases, V lost 2 bases, and 5 bases had no gene match. Per the germline V gene, CDR1 is MDHEN and CDR2 is SYDVKM. CDR3 length: 14 amino acids. The CDR3: CASSLTDRAETQYF. The CDR3 region has the DNA TGTGCCAGCAGTTTAACTGACAGGGCGGAGACCCAGTACTTC.

In its sample, this clonotype was seen many times. This may stem from a read error, because a much larger clone lies one nucleotide away. This chain connects TRBV15 to TRBJ2-7; D not certain. Germline CDR1 reads LNHNV; CDR2 reads YYDKDF (reference sequence). The CDR3 contains 12 residues. Trimming stripped 1 base from V and 7 bases from J, with 8 bases between. DNA of the CDR3: TGTGCCACCAGCAGAGGGACCCCTGAGCAGTACTTC. Amino acid sequence: CATSRGTPEQYF.

This sequence joins TRBV5-1 and TRBJ2-2, with D hard to call. CDR3 length: 14 residues. Germline CDR1 and CDR2: SGHRS and YFSETQ. V was shortened by 8 bases and J by 0 bases, with 11 bases between the two germline ends. CDR3 sequence reads: CASAEQANTGELFF. Written as DNA, the CDR3 is TGCGCCAGTGCGGAGCAGGCGAACACCGGGGAGCTGTTTTTT.

In DNA, the CDR3 is TGTGCCAGCAGCTCGGCATCCGGGAGATCCAAAGGGGCCAACTATGGCTACACCTTC. This codes for CASSSASGRSKGANYGYTF. The J gene is TRBJ1-2, the V gene TRBV7-8; a weak D match, TRBD1 (5 bases). The CDR3 consists of 19 residues. Trimming shortened V by 4 bases and J by 2 bases, and 26 bases separated the two germline ends. The germline V gene encodes CDR1 SGHVS and CDR2 FQNEAQ.

This clonotype has a handful of counts. This chain joins TRBV10-3 and TRBJ1-1, with 9 bases that match TRBD1. The CDR3 has 14 amino acids. V lost 7 bases to trimming and J lost 5 bases; unmatched junction nucleotides: 8. The V gene's germline CDR1 is ENHRY and CDR2 SYGVKD. CDR3 region: CAITGGQGRTEAFF. In nucleotides, the CDR3 is TGTGCCATCACCGGAGGACAGGGGAGGACTGAAGCTTTCTTT.

Many counts were recorded for this clonotype. The rearrangement uses TRBV14 and TRBJ2-7; no reliable D call. V was clipped by 5 bases and J by 0 bases, with 11 bases between them. CDR3 size: 14 residues. Germline CDR1 and CDR2: SGHDN and FVKESK. CDR3 loop: CASSNVADSYEQYF. CDR3 in DNA: TGTGCCAGCAGCAACGTCGCTGACTCCTACGAGCAGTACTTC. The full variable domain, with the rest looked up from reference TRBV14 and TRBJ2-7, is EAGVTQFPSHSVIEKGQTVTLRCDPISGHDNLYWYRRVMGKEIKFLLHFVKESKQDESGMPNNRFLAERTGGTYSTLKVQPAELEDSGVYFCASSNVADSYEQYFGPGTRLTVT.

In its sample, this clonotype was seen many times. The gene calls are TRBV28 and TRBJ2-5; 7 positions match TRBD1. The CDR3 totals 15 residues. CDR1 is MDHEN and CDR2 is SYDVKM in the germline V gene. The junction had 11 bases not matched to a gene; V was cut back by 5 bases and J by 5 bases. The DNA of the CDR3 is TGTGCCAGCAGTCCCCGGACAGGTTTTGATGAGACCCAGTACTTC. Encoded protein: CASSPRTGFDETQYF.

This clonotype was detected ten times or more. The chain employs TRBV7-3 and TRBJ2-7; 15 bases fit TRBD2. V was clipped by 5 bases and J by 6 bases; unmatched bases: 11. Germline V gene sequence: CDR1 SGHTA, CDR2 FQGTGA. CDR3 length: 17 residues. For the CDR3, the DNA is TGTGCCAGCAGCCTGACCGGGACTAGCGGGGGGCCGCGCGAGCAGTACTTC. It codes for CASSLTGTSGGPREQYF.

The chain joins TRBV9 to TRBJ2-2, with 10 bases lining up with TRBD1. V lost 3 bases to trimming and J lost 4 bases; unmatched junction nucleotides: 3. This CDR3 region has 15 residues. Per the germline V gene, CDR1 is SGDLS and CDR2 is YYNGEE. CDR3 in amino acids: CASSGQGAGTGELFF. The CDR3, as DNA: TGTGCCAGCAGCGGACAGGGGGCCGGCACCGGGGAGCTGTTTTTT.

This clonotype occurred a few times. The chain links TRBV18 to TRBJ2-5; D unclear. V lost 3 bases, J lost 2 bases, and 7 bases lay in between. The germline gives CDR1 KGHSH, CDR2 LQKENI. The CDR3 spans 13 residues. CDR3 protein: CASSPLHQETQYF. CDR3 nucleotides: TGTGCCAGCTCACCGCTCCATCAAGAGACCCAGTACTTC.

This clonotype showed up many times. The chain is built from TRBV15 and TRBJ2-5; the D call may be TRBD1 or TRBD2 (5 bases each). The germline gives CDR1 LNHNV, CDR2 YYDKDF (reference sequence). V was shortened by 3 bases and J by 4 bases, with 12 bases between the two germline ends. The CDR3 totals 14 residues. The CDR3 bases are TGTGCCACCAGCAGCCCCGGGGCGGCAGAGACCCAGTACTTC. Its protein is CATSSPGAAETQYF.

This clonotype was observed many times. The chain combines TRBV5-6 with TRBJ2-6, with D unclear. CDR3 length: 15 amino acids. Trimming removed 7 bases from V and 0 bases from J, with 11 bases in between. The germline CDR1 and CDR2 sequences are SGHDT and YYEEEE. Here the CDR3 DNA reads TGTGCCAGCCCCAGAGGTCGCTCTGGGGCCAACGTCCTGACTTTC. It encodes CASPRGRSGANVLTF.

On this clonotype: A much larger clone is a single base away; this may be a read error. V is TRBV24-1 and J is TRBJ2-7, with TRBD2 matching over 10 bases. J was trimmed by 7 bases and V by 5 bases; bases with no gene match: 10. The V gene's germline CDR1 is KGHDR and CDR2 SFDVKD. The length of the CDR3 is 15 residues. CDR3 region: CATSVGSGGRHEQYF. The CDR3 DNA reads TGTGCCACCAGTGTCGGTAGCGGGGGGAGGCATGAGCAGTACTTC.

The sample holds many counts of this clonotype. The J gene is TRBJ2-3, the V gene TRBV2; a possible D gene is TRBD1 (5 bases). V was trimmed by 3 bases and J by 1 base, leaving 11 bases between them. The germline V gene has CDR1 SNHLY and CDR2 FYNNEI. The CDR3 consists of 15 residues. The CDR3 DNA reads TGTGCCAGCAGTGACGAGGACACTCGCACAGATACGCAGTATTTT. Translation: CASSDEDTRTDTQYF.

The gene calls are TRBV18 and TRBJ2-3, with D perhaps assigned TRBD1 or TRBD2 (5 bases each). Germline CDR1 and CDR2: KGHSH and LQKENI. V gave up 3 bases and J gave up 5 bases, with 15 bases separating them. There are 15 residues in the CDR3. CDR3 nucleotide sequence: TGTGCCAGCTCACCGCCGGGACGCCGTATAGATACGCAGTATTTT. This encodes CASSPPGRRIDTQYF. Together with reference TRBV18 and TRBJ2-3, the CDR3 gives the full variable domain: NAGVMQNPRHLVRRRGQEARLRCSPMKGHSHVYWYRQLPEEGLKFMVYLQKENIIDESGMPKERFSAEFPKEGPSILRIQQVVRGDSAAYFCASSPPGRRIDTQYFGPGTRLTVL.

This clonotype was counted ten times or more. V usage is TRBV15 and J usage is TRBJ2-5, with no clear D. CDR3 size: 14 residues. V shed 0 bases and J shed 5 bases, with 10 bases lying between them. Looked up from germline, CDR1 is LNHNV and CDR2 is YYDKDF (reference sequence). CDR3 sequence (DNA): TGTGCCACCAGCAGAGATTGGGGTTCCGAGACCCAGTACTTC. Its translation is CATSRDWGSETQYF.

This clonotype was seen repeatedly, ten times or more. This sequence joins TRBV5-1 and TRBJ1-5, with D hard to call. This CDR3 is 15 amino acids long. The V end was cut by 4 bases, the J end by 2 bases, with 13 bases between. CDR1 and CDR2 (germline): SGHRS, YFSETQ. The CDR3 loop reads CASSAEEGGNQPQHF. As DNA, the CDR3 is TGCGCCAGCAGCGCCGAGGAAGGTGGCAATCAGCCCCAGCATTTT.

This clonotype has ten or more counts. The chain uses TRBV4-1 and TRBJ2-1; D not certain. The CDR3 spans 14 residues. Between the trimmed V and J ends, which lost 0 bases and 9 bases, there was a span of 12 bases. CDR1 is MGHRA, CDR2 YSYEKL, per germline. The DNA of the CDR3 is TGCGCCAGCAGCCAAGAGGGCAGTCCAAGTGAGCAGTTCTTC. It is translated as CASSQEGSPSEQFF.